This passage covers 11 T cell receptor beta chains from one sample sequenced in a study of response to subunit inactivated influenza vaccine. One entry per CDR3 protein, called by TCRdb with MiXCR from the RT-PCR reads. The top ten hold 10% to 15% of the sample, which has 450,000 to 600,000 distinct CDR3 sequences, around 8% seen once. Sequenced here: PBMCs from blood, sampled roughly 24 months after vaccination. These receptors all come from a man between 50 and 75 years old who received an inactivated influenza vaccine.

This clonotype was detected a few times. The chain is built from TRBV4-3 and TRBJ1-1; D ambiguous. The CDR3 length is 15 residues. V dropped 0 bases and J dropped 7 bases, with 15 bases sitting between them. The germline V gene has CDR1 LGHNA and CDR2 YSLEER. The CDR3 bases are TGCGCCAGCAGCCAAGATGTGGGGATGGGAGTTGAAGCTTTCTTT. This encodes CASSQDVGMGVEAFF.

Many counts were recorded for this clonotype. This chain connects TRBV5-1 to TRBJ2-4; D is perhaps TRBD2 (5 bases). The germline CDR1 and CDR2 sequences are SGHRS and YFSETQ. Deletions cut 4 bases from V and 4 bases from J, with 27 bases between. The CDR3 is 19 residues long. DNA for the CDR3: TGCGCCAGCAGCGATGGACGTTGGGAGAGGTCACACCCGAAAAACATTCAGTACTTC. Translating it yields CASSDGRWERSHPKNIQYF.

In its sample, this clonotype was seen many times. The rearrangement links TRBV4-1 to TRBJ2-7, with D unclear. The CDR3 is made up of 15 amino acids. CDR1 and CDR2 from the germline V gene are MGHRA and YSYEKL. Trimming removed 2 bases from V and 5 bases from J, with 16 bases in between. This CDR3 reads CASSQPGSSQDEQYF. CDR3 coding DNA: TGCGCCAGCAGCCAACCCGGGTCCTCCCAAGACGAGCAGTACTTC.

This clonotype was counted between two and nine times. The chain carries TRBV20-1 and TRBJ1-1, with 7 nucleotides matching TRBD1. V gave up 8 bases and J gave up 1 base; unmatched junction bases: 7. This CDR3 region has 13 residues. Germline values: CDR1 DFQATT, CDR2 SNEGSKA (reference sequence). The chain's CDR3 is CSLRTGQNTEAFF. The CDR3 nucleotides are TGCAGTTTGAGGACAGGCCAGAACACTGAAGCTTTCTTT.

This clonotype appeared many times. This chain connects TRBV4-2 to TRBJ2-3, with 12 bases lining up with TRBD2. CDR1 is LGHNA, CDR2 YNFKEQ, per germline. With 0 bases clipped from V and 0 bases from J, the junction kept 4 bases outside the gene matches. The CDR3 spans 18 residues. CDR3 in amino acids: CASSQDGLAGLSTDTQYF. CDR3 DNA: TGTGCCAGCAGCCAAGACGGACTAGCGGGACTTAGCACAGATACGCAGTATTTT.

This sequence joins TRBV10-3 and TRBJ2-1; 7 positions agree with TRBD2. Germline assignment: CDR1 ENHRY and CDR2 SYGVKD. J was trimmed by 5 bases and V by 6 bases; bases with no gene match: 16. CDR3 length equals 17 residues. CDR3: CAIRSPLQRGRDNEQFF. The CDR3 nucleotides read TGTGCCATCAGGAGCCCCCTCCAGCGGGGCAGGGACAATGAGCAGTTCTTC.

This clonotype was counted only a few times. The chain is built from TRBV3-1 and TRBJ2-1; TRBD2 agrees at 9 bases. The V and J ends lost 3 bases and 0 bases, in that order; junction bases with no gene match: 6. The germline gives CDR1 LGHDT, CDR2 YNNKEL (reference sequence). The CDR3 is 17 residues long. This chain's CDR3 is CASSQVLAGSSYNEQFF. In nucleotides, the CDR3 is TGTGCCAGCAGCCAGGTACTAGCGGGTAGCTCCTACAATGAGCAGTTCTTC.

This clonotype was counted between two and nine times. This sequence joins TRBV5-5 and TRBJ1-1; 8 bases fit TRBD1. Germline V CDR1 and CDR2: SGHKS, YYEKEE (reference sequence). The CDR3 length is 15 residues. V shed 0 bases, J shed 6 bases, and the junction held 7 bases outside the gene matches. The CDR3 region is CASSLVSGTGSEAFF. CDR3 nucleotides: TGTGCCAGCAGCTTGGTCTCCGGGACAGGTTCTGAAGCTTTCTTT.

The chain couples TRBV10-3 to TRBJ2-5; D may correspond to TRBD1 or TRBD2 (5 bases each). Between the trimmed V and J ends, which lost 9 bases and 5 bases, there was a span of 16 bases. Germline V CDR1 and CDR2: ENHRY, SYGVKD. This CDR3 has 13 residues. Here the CDR3 DNA reads TGTGCCATTGCCGGGACCCCCGTGGAGACCCAGTACTTC. This encodes CAIAGTPVETQYF.

The chain employs TRBV20-1 and TRBJ1-2; tentatively, D is TRBD1 (6 bases). This CDR3 contains 18 residues. Deletions cut 0 bases from V and 2 bases from J, with 22 bases between. The germline CDR1 and CDR2 sequences are DFQATT and SNEGSKA (reference sequence). This CDR3 is CSARDLDRQVTTNYGYTF. CDR3 DNA sequence: TGCAGTGCTAGAGATTTGGACAGACAGGTGACCACGAACTATGGCTACACCTTC.

This clonotype was seen a handful of times. The chain carries TRBV6-1 and TRBJ2-5; 10 nucleotides agree with TRBD2. The germline gives CDR1 MNHNS, CDR2 SASEGT. CDR3 length equals 15 residues. The V and J ends lost 5 bases and 2 bases, in that order; junction bases with no gene match: 5. The CDR3 DNA follows: TGTGCCAGCAGTCGGACTAGCGGCGGACAAGAGACCCAGTACTTC. It specifies CASSRTSGGQETQYF.